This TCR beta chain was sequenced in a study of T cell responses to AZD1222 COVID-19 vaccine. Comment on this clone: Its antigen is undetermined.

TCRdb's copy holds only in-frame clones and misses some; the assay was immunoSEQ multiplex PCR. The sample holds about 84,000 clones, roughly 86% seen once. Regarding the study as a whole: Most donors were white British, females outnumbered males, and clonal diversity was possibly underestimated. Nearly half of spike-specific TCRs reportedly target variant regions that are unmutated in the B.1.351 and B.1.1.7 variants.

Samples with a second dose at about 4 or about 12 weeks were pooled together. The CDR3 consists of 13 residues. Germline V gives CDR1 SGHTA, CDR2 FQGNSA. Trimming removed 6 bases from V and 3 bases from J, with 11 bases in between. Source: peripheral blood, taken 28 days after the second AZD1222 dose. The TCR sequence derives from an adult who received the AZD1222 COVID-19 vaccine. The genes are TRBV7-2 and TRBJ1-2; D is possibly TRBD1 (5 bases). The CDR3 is CASSPQVDYGYTF. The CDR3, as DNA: TGTGCCAGCAGTCCACAGGTCGACTATGGCTACACCTTC.